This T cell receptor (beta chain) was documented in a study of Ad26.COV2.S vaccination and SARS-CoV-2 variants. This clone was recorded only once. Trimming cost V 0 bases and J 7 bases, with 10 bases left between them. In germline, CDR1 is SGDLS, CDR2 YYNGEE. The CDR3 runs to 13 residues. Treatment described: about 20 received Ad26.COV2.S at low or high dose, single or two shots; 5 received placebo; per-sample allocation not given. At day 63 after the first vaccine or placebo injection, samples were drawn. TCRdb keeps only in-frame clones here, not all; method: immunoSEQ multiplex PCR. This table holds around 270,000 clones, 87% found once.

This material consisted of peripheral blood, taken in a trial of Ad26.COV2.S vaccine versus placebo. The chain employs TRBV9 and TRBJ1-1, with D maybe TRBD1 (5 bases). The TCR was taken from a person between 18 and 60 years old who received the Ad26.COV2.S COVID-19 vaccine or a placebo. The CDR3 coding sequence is TGTGCCAGCAGCGTAGGAGGGGACCATGAAGCTTTCTTT. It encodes CASSVGGDHEAFF.